The T cell receptor beta chain under discussion was sequenced for a study of identical twins. Points from the study as a whole: Part of the zero-insertion signal could reflect confounding by invariant MAIT and iNKT cells. Out-of-frame alpha sequences common to twins exhibited an excess of low generation probability. Weaker excess twin sharing was observed in beta out-of-frame sequences.

This clonotype was seen at least ten times. Its cognate antigen is unknown. The V segment lost 0 bases and the J segment 9 bases; nucleotides outside the gene matches: 11. CDR3 length equals 17 residues. CDR1 SGHTA and CDR2 FQGTGA come from the germline V gene. Template switching added a universal primer site; cDNA carried unique molecular identifiers. TCRdb ran MiXCR on the 5' RACE reads and lists one entry per CDR3 protein. Seen here are a few hundred thousand distinct CDR3 sequences, roughly 13% observed once, and the top ten hold 4% to 5%. Separately, the same data were catalogued under a study of yellow fever vaccine responses in identical twins.

This receptor was obtained from a woman younger than 30 in good health. V and J are TRBV7-3 and TRBJ2-1; 10 bases are a match to TRBD2. Sequencing was carried out using memory (CD45RO+) T cells sorted from blood. The CDR3 DNA reads as TGTGCCAGCAGCTTAACGGCTGGGCTAGCGGGGGACGGTGAGCAGTTCTTC. Its translation: CASSLTAGLAGDGEQFF.